The source of this T cell receptor beta chain is a study of blood T cell repertoires in COVID-19. Study summary: Italy, Spain and the United States were the sources of the convalescent and acute COVID-19 samples.

The repertoire was sequenced with immunoSEQ multiplex PCR; TCRdb's copy has only in-frame clones and lacks some. The table shows approximately 300,000 clones, with approximately 91% occurring only once. Which cohort a participant joined came from the clinical history participants gave. Exposed study participants had met a COVID-19 case within 2 weeks before entry. From germline, CDR1 is MNHNS and CDR2 SASEGT. The CDR3 covers 14 residues. Trimming took 6 bases from V and 7 from J; bases not matched to a gene: 9. This receptor was identified in a woman in her 30s who had been exposed to COVID-19. The chain uses TRBV6-1 and TRBJ1-2, with 9 positions matching TRBD1. Source material: PBMCs or T cells enriched from blood (not recorded which). In nucleotides, the CDR3 is TGTGCCAGCAGCCAGGGACAGGGAAGGAGTGGCTACACCTTC. Translated: CASSQGQGRSGYTF.